A selection of T cell receptor beta chains follows, all from one sample in a study of control samples from healthy donors and cancer patients. Data came from immunoSEQ multiplex PCR; TCRdb stores just in-frame clones and leaves some out. Here the sample spans roughly 120,000 clones, over 90% being singletons. The sample comprised blood. These receptors all come from a young man in good health. CDR3s include the opening cysteine and the closing phenylalanine or tryptophan. Each record gives: V gene, J gene, clone size, D gene, CDR3 protein, CDR3 DNA. D genes are given only for firm matches. Clone size appears in some rows only: once, few, many, or a class for an expanded clone.

TRBV5-8,TRBJ1-1,-,-,CASSLPGTPTAFF,TGTGCCAGCAGCTTACCGGGGACTCCCACCGCTTTCTTT
TRBV6-1,TRBJ2-3,medium-sized,TRBD2,CASSETTSGGHTQYF,TGTGCCAGCAGTGAAACGACTAGCGGGGGGCATACGCAGTATTTT
TRBV11-2,TRBJ1-1,once,-,CASSLGSGGTLYTEAFF,TGTGCCAGCAGCTTGGGGTCGGGGGGGACGCTTTACACTGAAGCTTTCTTT
TRBV28,TRBJ1-5,-,-,CASSHATGSSLSNQPQHF,TGTGCCAGCAGTCACGCTACAGGGAGCTCCCTAAGCAATCAGCCCCAGCATTTT
TRBV9,TRBJ2-2,-,-,CASRGWESGELFF,TGTGCCAGCAGAGGCTGGGAATCCGGGGAGCTGTTTTTT
TRBV2,TRBJ1-1,-,TRBD1,CASSRAGTGYTEAFF,TGTGCCAGCAGTCGTGCCGGGACAGGGTACACTGAAGCTTTCTTT
TRBV2,TRBJ1-1,once,-,CASKLVRTEAFF,TGTGCCAGCAAGCTTGTTCGGACTGAAGCTTTCTTT
TRBV28,TRBJ1-4,-,TRBD1,CASSFSGWDREEKLFF,TGTGCCAGCAGTTTTTCTGGGTGGGACAGGGAGGAAAAACTGTTTTTT
TRBV6-5,TRBJ1-2,-,-,CASSYADRSYGYTF,TGTGCCAGCAGTTACGCCGACAGGAGCTATGGCTACACCTTC
TRBV7-9,TRBJ1-2,-,-,CASSPTQTVTNYGYTF,TGTGCCAGCAGCCCCACCCAGACAGTTACTAACTATGGCTACACCTTC
TRBV6-1,TRBJ1-3,-,-,CASSEIGLGNTIYF,TGTGCCAGCAGTGAAATAGGGTTGGGAAACACCATATATTTT
TRBV7-9,TRBJ2-3,-,-,CASSSSVGIADTQYF,TGTGCCAGCAGCTCCTCGGTTGGCATCGCAGATACGCAGTATTTT
TRBV25-1,TRBJ2-1,-,-,CASSDHDEQFF,TGTGCCAGCAGTGACCACGATGAGCAGTTCTTC
TRBV18,TRBJ1-1,-,-,CASADSNTEAFF,TGTGCCAGCGCCGACAGTAACACTGAAGCTTTCTTT
TRBV6-6,TRBJ1-3,-,TRBD1,CASSRSRRQGSGNTIYF,TGTGCCAGCAGTCGCTCCCGGAGACAGGGCTCTGGAAACACCATATATTTT
TRBV21-1,TRBJ2-5,once,-,CASSNPLGGGGETQYF,TGTGCCAGCAGCAACCCCTTGGGAGGCGGGGGTGAGACCCAGTACTTC
TRBV9,TRBJ2-3,-,TRBD1,CASRRQGSTDTQYF,TGTGCCAGCAGAAGACAGGGGAGCACAGATACGCAGTATTTT
TRBV9,TRBJ1-5,once,-,CASSPTQGTGQPQHF,TGTGCCAGCAGCCCTACTCAGGGGACGGGTCAGCCCCAGCATTTT
TRBV10-3,TRBJ1-1,-,-,CAIKTREVDTEAFF,TGTGCCATCAAGACTAGGGAGGTCGACACTGAAGCTTTCTTT
TRBV19,TRBJ1-1,-,TRBD1,CASAGQGLNTEAFF,TGTGCCAGCGCGGGACAGGGATTGAACACTGAAGCTTTCTTT
TRBV24-1,TRBJ2-6,-,-,CATASKPGPGANVLTF,TGTGCCACCGCATCAAAACCCGGGCCTGGGGCCAACGTCCTGACTTTC
TRBV7-2,TRBJ1-2,-,-,CASSPLGGPYGYTF,TGTGCCAGCAGCCCGTTGGGAGGGCCCTATGGCTACACCTTC
TRBV14,TRBJ2-3,-,TRBD1,CASSQGGQGDADTQYF,TGTGCCAGCAGCCAAGGGGGACAGGGGGATGCAGATACGCAGTATTTT
TRBV25-1,TRBJ1-1,-,-,CATRVGAEAFF,TGTGCCACCAGGGTTGGAGCTGAAGCTTTCTTT
TRBV6-6,TRBJ1-1,-,-,CASWGLNEAFF,TGTGCCAGCTGGGGACTAAATGAAGCTTTCTTT
TRBV30,TRBJ1-2,few,-,CAWSVLSGGGYTF,TGTGCCTGGAGTGTTTTATCGGGTGGGGGCTACACCTTC
TRBV10-3,TRBJ2-3,-,-,CAITESFGLSTDTQYF,TGTGCCATCACTGAGAGTTTTGGCCTTTCCACAGATACGCAGTATTTT
TRBV5-6,TRBJ2-2,once,-,CASTPPGPQANTGELFF,TGTGCCAGCACCCCACCCGGACCTCAGGCGAACACCGGGGAGCTGTTTTTT
TRBV6-5,TRBJ1-6,-,TRBD1,CASRAGGDNSPLHF,TGTGCCAGCAGAGCAGGGGGCGATAATTCACCCCTCCACTTT
TRBV9,TRBJ2-3,-,TRBD2,CASSLRPAGGLADTQYF,TGTGCCAGCAGCCTAAGACCGGCGGGGGGGCTCGCAGATACGCAGTATTTT
TRBV7-2,TRBJ1-5,-,TRBD1,CASSAWTGVQPQHF,TGTGCCAGCAGCGCCTGGACAGGGGTTCAGCCCCAGCATTTT
TRBV27,TRBJ1-2,-,-,CASSPRPRSGGYTF,TGTGCCAGCAGTCCCCGCCCACGTAGCGGGGGCTACACCTTC
TRBV14,TRBJ2-5,-,-,CASSPHTDLGREETQYF,TGTGCCAGCAGCCCCCATACCGACCTCGGACGGGAAGAGACCCAGTACTTC
TRBV19,TRBJ1-1,-,-,CASSIGGPVEAFF,TGTGCCAGTAGTATAGGAGGCCCCGTAGAAGCTTTCTTT
TRBV2,TRBJ1-4,-,TRBD1,CASSERGHRVRATNEKLFF,TGTGCCAGCAGTGAAAGGGGGCACAGGGTAAGGGCAACTAATGAAAAACTGTTTTTT
TRBV2,TRBJ1-4,-,TRBD1,CASNTGTGDEKLFF,TGTGCCAGCAATACCGGGACAGGGGATGAAAAACTGTTTTTT
TRBV18,TRBJ2-5,once,-,CASSPLSEQETQYF,TGTGCCAGCTCACCACTTTCAGAACAAGAGACCCAGTACTTC
TRBV30,TRBJ1-1,-,-,CAWSVGVNTEAFF,TGTGCCTGGAGTGTAGGGGTGAACACTGAAGCTTTCTTT
TRBV27,TRBJ1-6,-,-,CASSNRQADAPLHF,TGTGCCAGCAGTAACCGACAGGCGGATGCACCCCTCCACTTT
TRBV7-9,TRBJ2-1,-,-,CASSLSTVPYNEQFF,TGTGCCAGCAGCTTATCGACAGTTCCCTACAATGAGCAGTTCTTC
TRBV5-8,TRBJ2-6,-,-,CASSRGFGANVLTF,TGTGCCAGCAGCCGGGGGTTTGGGGCCAACGTCCTGACTTTC
TRBV7-2,TRBJ1-3,-,-,CASSLAGAGNTIYF,TGTGCCAGCAGCTTAGCAGGGGCTGGAAACACCATATATTTT
TRBV6-1,TRBJ1-2,-,-,CASSEGGRYTF,TGTGCCAGCAGTGAAGGGGGCCGCTACACCTTC
TRBV6-2/TRBV6-3,TRBJ2-3,-,-,CASSYSGRIRKAEKYF,TGTGCCAGCAGTTATAGTGGGCGGATAAGGAAGGCGGAGAAGTATTTT